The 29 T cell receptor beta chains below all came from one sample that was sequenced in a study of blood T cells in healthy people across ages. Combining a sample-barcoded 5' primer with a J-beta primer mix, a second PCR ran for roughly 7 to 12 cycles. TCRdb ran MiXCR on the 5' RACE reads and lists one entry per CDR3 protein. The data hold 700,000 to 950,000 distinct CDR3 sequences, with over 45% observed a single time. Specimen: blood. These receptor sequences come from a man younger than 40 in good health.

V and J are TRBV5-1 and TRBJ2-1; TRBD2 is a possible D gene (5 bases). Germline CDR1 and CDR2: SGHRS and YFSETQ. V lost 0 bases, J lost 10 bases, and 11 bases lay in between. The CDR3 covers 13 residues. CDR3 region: CASSLAPSGEQFF. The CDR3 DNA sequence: TGCGCCAGCAGCTTGGCGCCCTCGGGGGAGCAGTTCTTC.

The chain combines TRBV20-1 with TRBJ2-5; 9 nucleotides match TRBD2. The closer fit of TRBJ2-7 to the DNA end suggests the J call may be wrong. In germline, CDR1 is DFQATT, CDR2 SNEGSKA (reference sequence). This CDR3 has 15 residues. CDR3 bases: TGCAGTGCGATGACGAGCGGGGGGTCTGCAGGCGAGCAGTACTTC. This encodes CSAMTSGGSAGEQYF.

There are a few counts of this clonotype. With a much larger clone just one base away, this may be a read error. CDR3: CASSVGFRDEQYF. The CDR3 DNA reads as TGTGCCAGCAGCGTAGGATTTCGTGACGAGCAGTACTTC. The chain uses TRBV11-2 and TRBJ2-7; D unclear. The CDR3 has 13 residues. Germline V gives CDR1 SGHAT, CDR2 FQNNGV. V was cut by 5 bases and J by 5 bases, with 13 bases left in between.

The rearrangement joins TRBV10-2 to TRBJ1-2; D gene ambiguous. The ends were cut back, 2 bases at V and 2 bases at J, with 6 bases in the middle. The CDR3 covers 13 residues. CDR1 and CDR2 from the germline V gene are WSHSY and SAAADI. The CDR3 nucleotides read TGCGCCAGCAGTGAGCCCGGGAACTATGGCTACACCTTC. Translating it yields CASSEPGNYGYTF.

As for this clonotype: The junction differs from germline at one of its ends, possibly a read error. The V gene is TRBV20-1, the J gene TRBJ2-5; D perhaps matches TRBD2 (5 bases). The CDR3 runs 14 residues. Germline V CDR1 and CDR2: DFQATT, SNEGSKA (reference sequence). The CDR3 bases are TGCAGTACTAGTCTTGCCGGACCTGTGGAGACCCAGTACTTC. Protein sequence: CSTSLAGPVETQYF.

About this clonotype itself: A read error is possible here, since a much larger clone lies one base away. CDR3: CAWNRETATGTQYF. Here the CDR3 DNA reads TGTGCCTGGAATCGGGAGACGGCGACCGGTACGCAGTATTTT. This rearrangement joins TRBV30 to TRBJ2-3, with D possibly TRBD2 on 6 matching bases. Germline assignment: CDR1 GTSNPN and CDR2 SVGIG (reference sequence). Trimming shortened V by 4 bases and J by 8 bases, and 19 bases separated the two germline ends. The CDR3 totals 14 residues.

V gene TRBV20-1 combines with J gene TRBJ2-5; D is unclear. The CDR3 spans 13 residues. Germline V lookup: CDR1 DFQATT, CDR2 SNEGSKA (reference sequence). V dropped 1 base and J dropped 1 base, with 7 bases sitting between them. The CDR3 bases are TGCAGTGCTAGAGTTGCGCCCCAAGAGACCCAGTACTTC. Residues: CSARVAPQETQYF.

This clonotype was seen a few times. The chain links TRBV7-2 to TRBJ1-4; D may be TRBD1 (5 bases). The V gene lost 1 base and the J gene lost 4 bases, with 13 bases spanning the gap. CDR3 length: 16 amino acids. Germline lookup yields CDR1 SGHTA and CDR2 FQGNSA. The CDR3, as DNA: TGTGCCAGCAGCTTAGTGGGTGGGGGACTTAATGAAAAACTGTTTTTT. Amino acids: CASSLVGGGLNEKLFF.

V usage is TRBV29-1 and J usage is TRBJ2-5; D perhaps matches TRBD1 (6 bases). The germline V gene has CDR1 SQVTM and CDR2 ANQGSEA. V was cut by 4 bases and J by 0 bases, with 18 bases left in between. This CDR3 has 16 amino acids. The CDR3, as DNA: TGCAGCGTTGCCCTATTATCTCAGGGGTACCAAGAGACCCAGTACTTC. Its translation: CSVALLSQGYQETQYF.

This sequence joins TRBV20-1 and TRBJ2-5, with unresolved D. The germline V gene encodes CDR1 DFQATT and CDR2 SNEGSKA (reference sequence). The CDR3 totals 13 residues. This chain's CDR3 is CNCEARSKETQYF. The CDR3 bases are TGCAACTGTGAGGCTAGGAGTAAAGAGACCCAGTACTTC.

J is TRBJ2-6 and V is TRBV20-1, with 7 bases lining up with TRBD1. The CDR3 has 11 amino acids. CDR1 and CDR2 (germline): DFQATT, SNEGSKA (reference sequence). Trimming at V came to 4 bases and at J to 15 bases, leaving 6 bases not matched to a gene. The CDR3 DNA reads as TGCAGTGCTACACCGGGACAGCCCCTGACTTTC. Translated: CSATPGQPLTF.

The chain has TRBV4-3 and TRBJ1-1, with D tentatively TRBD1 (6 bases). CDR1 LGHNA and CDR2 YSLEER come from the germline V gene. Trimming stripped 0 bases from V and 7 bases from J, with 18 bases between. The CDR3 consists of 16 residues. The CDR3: CASSQEVGRGGIEAFF. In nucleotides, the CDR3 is TGCGCCAGCAGCCAAGAAGTCGGCAGGGGCGGGATTGAAGCTTTCTTT.

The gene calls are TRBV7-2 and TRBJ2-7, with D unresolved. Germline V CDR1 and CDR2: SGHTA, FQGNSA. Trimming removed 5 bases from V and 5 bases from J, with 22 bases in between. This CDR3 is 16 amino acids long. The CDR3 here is CASSIAGSSKGHEQYF. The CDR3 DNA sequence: TGTGCCAGCAGCATCGCCGGGTCCTCGAAAGGGCACGAGCAGTACTTC.

CDR3 sequence (DNA): TGTGCCACCTCTCTAGCGGGCAAGGATGAGCAGTTCTTC. Residues: CATSLAGKDEQFF. This chain links TRBV10-3 with TRBJ2-1; TRBD2 agrees at 8 bases. Trimming took 10 bases from V and 8 from J; bases not matched to a gene: 10. Germline V gives CDR1 ENHRY, CDR2 SYGVKD. The CDR3 totals 13 residues.

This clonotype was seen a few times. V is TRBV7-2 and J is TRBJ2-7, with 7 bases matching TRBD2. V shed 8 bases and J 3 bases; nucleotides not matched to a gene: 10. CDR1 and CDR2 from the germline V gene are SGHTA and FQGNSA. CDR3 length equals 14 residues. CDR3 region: CASATRGVNYEQYF. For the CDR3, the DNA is TGTGCCAGCGCCACCCGGGGGGTAAACTACGAGCAGTACTTC.

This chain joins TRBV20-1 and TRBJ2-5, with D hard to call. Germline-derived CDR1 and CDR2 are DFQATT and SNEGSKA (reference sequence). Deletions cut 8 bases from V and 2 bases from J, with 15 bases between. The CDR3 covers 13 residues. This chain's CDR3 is CSTKLVPQETQYF. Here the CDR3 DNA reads TGCAGTACTAAACTTGTCCCACAAGAGACCCAGTACTTC.

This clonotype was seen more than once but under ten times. CDR3 sequence reads: CASSAGVQETQYF. DNA for the CDR3: TGTGCCAGCTCTGCGGGGGTCCAAGAGACCCAGTACTTC. The chain uses TRBV18 and TRBJ2-5; TRBD2 matches at 7 bases. The germline gives CDR1 KGHSH, CDR2 LQKENI. The trim removed 6 bases at V and 1 base at J, leaving 2 bases unmatched. CDR3 length: 13 amino acids.

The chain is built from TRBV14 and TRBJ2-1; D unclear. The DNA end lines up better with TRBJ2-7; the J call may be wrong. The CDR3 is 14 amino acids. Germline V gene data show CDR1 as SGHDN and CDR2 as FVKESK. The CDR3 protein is CASSRGFSYNEQYF. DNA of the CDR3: TGTGCCAGCAGCCGAGGATTCTCCTACAATGAGCAGTACTTC.

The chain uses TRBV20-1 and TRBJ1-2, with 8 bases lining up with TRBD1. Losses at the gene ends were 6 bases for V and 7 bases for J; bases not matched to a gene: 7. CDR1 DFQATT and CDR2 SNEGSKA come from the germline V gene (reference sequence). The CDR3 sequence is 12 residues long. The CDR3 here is CSAKTGGSGYTF. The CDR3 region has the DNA TGCAGTGCCAAAACAGGGGGGTCTGGCTACACCTTC.

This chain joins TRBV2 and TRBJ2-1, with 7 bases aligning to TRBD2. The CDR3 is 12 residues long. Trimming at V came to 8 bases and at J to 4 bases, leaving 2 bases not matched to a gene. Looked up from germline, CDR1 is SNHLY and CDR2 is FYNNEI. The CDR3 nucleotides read TGTGCCAGCCGGGGGGAATACAATGAGCAGTTCTTC. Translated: CASRGEYNEQFF.

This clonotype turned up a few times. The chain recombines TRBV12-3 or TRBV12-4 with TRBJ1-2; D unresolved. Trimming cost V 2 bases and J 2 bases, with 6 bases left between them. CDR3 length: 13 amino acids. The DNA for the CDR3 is TGTGCCAGCAGTTTAAGGTTAAACTATGGCTACACCTTC. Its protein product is CASSLRLNYGYTF.

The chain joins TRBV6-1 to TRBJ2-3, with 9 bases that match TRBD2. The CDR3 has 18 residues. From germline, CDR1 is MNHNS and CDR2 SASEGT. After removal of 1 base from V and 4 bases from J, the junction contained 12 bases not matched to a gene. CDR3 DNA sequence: TGTGCCAGCAGTGAAGTTGTCTATAGCGGGAGTTTAGCAGATACGCAGTATTTT. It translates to CASSEVVYSGSLADTQYF.

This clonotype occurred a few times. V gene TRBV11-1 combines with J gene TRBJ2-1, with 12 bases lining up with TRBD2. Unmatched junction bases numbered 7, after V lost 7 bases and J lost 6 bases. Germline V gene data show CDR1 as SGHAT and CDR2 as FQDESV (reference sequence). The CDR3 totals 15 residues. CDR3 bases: TGTGCCAGCACCATGACTAGCGGGGGAGTCAATGAGCAGTTCTTC. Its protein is CASTMTSGGVNEQFF.

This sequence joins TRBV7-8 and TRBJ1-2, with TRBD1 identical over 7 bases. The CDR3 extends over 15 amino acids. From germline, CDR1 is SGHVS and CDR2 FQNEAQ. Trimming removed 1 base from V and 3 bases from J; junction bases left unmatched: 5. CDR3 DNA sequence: TGTGCCAGCAGCTTAGACCGGGACAGCTACTATGGCTACACCTTC. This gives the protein CASSLDRDSYYGYTF.

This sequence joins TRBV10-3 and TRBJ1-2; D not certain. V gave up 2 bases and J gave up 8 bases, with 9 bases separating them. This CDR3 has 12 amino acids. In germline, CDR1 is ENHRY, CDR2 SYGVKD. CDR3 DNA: TGTGCCATCAGTGAGGATCGGCGAGGCTACACCTTC. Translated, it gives CAISEDRRGYTF.

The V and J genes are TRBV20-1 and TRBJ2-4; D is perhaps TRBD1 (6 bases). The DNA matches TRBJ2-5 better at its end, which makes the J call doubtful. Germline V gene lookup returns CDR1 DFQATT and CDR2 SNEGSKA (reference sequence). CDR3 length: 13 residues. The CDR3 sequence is CSAGQQSEETQYF. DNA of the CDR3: TGCAGTGCAGGACAGCAGTCGGAGGAGACCCAGTACTTC.

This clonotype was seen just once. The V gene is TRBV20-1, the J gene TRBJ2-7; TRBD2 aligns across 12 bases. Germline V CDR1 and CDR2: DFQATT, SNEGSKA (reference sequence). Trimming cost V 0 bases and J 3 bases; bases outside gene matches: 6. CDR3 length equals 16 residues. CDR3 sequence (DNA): TGCAGTGCTAGAGATAGACTAGCGGGAGTTATCTACGAGCAGTACTTC. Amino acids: CSARDRLAGVIYEQYF.

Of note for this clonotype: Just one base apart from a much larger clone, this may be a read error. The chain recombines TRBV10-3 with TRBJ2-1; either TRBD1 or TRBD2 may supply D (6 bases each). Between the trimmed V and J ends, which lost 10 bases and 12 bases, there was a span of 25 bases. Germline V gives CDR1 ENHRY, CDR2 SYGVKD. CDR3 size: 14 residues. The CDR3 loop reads CASTPTNGGDGQFF. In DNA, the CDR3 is TGTGCCAGCACACCTACCAACGGGGGCGATGGGCAGTTCTTC.

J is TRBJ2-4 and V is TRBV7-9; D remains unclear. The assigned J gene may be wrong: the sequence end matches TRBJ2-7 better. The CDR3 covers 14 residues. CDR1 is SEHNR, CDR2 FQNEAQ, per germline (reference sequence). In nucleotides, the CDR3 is TGTGCCAGCAGCTTAGCAGGGTTACGCTACGAGCAGTACTTC. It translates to CASSLAGLRYEQYF.